This T cell receptor beta chain originates from a study of OX40 agonist ivuxolimab in advanced cancers. In this sample, this clone turned up a few times. TCRdb's copy holds only in-frame clones and misses some; the assay was immunoSEQ multiplex PCR. The data contain 100,000 to 120,000 clones, about 92% of them singletons. The receptor was derived from an adult with an advanced solid tumor such as melanoma, head and neck, liver or kidney cancer. The sample was CD4+ or CD8+ T cells sorted from blood, taken in a trial of the OX40 agonist ivuxolimab.

The CDR3 region is CASSYDYGYTF. The CDR3 DNA follows: TGTGCCAGCAGTTACGACTATGGCTACACCTTC. This rearrangement joins TRBV6-6 to TRBJ1-2, with D unclear. Trimming removed 2 bases at V and 3 bases at J, with 1 base between. Germline V gene sequence: CDR1 MNHNY, CDR2 SVGAGI (reference sequence). The CDR3 consists of 11 residues.